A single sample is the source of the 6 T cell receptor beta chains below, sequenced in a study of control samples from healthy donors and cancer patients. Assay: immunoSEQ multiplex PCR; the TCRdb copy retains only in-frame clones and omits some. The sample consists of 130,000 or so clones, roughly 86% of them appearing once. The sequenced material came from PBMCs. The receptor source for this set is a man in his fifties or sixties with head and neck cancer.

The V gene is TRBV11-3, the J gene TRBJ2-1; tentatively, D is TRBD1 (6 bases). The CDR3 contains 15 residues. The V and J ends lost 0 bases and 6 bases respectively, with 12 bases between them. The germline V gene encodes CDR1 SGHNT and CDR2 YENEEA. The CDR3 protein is CASSLETGRSNEQFF. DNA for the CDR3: TGTGCCAGCAGCTTAGAAACAGGGAGAAGCAATGAGCAGTTCTTC.

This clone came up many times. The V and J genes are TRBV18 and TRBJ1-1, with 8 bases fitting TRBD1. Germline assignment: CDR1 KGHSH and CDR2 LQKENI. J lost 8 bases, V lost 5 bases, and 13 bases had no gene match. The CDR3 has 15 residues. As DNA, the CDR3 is TGTGCCAGCTCAGCTACCGGACAGGGCGAACTCGAAGCTTTCTTT. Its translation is CASSATGQGELEAFF.

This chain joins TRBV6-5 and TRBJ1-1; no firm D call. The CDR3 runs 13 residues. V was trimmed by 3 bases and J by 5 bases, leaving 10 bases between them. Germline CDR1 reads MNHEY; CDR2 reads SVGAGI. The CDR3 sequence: CASSYSVKTEAFF. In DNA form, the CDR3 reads TGTGCCAGCAGTTATTCAGTAAAAACTGAAGCTTTCTTT.

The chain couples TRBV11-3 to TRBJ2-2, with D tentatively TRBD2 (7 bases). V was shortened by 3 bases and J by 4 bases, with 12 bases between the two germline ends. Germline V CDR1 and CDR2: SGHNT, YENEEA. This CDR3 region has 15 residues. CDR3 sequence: CASSLGGLGTGELFF. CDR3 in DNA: TGTGCCAGCAGCTTGGGGGGGCTGGGCACCGGGGAGCTGTTTTTT.

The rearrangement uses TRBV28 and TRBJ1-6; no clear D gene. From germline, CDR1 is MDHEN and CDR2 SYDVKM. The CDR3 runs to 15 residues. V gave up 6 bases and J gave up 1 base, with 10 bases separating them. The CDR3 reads CASSPGGSYNSPLHF. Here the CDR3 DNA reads TGTGCCAGCAGCCCCGGCGGGTCCTATAATTCACCCCTCCACTTT.

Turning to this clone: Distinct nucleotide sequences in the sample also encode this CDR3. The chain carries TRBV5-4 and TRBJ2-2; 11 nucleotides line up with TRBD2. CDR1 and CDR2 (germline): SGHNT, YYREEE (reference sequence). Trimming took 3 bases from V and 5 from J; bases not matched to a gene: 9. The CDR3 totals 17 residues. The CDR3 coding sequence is TGTGCCAGCAGCTCAATGGTAGCGGGGGGGCGGACCGGGGAGCTGTTTTTT. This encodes CASSSMVAGGRTGELFF.